This T cell receptor beta chain was observed in a study of blood T cell repertoires in COVID-19. TCRdb keeps only in-frame clones here, not all; method: immunoSEQ multiplex PCR. The sample contains around 200,000 clones, around nine tenths of which appear only once. The ends were cut back, 0 bases at V and 7 bases at J, with 10 bases in the middle. The CDR3 totals 15 residues. Germline V gene sequence: CDR1 LGHNA, CDR2 YNFKEQ. The source material was peripheral blood. The rearrangement links TRBV4-2 to TRBJ1-6, with D unresolved. The source is a man between 60 and 70 years old who had recovered from COVID-19. The CDR3 loop reads CASSQDGQQNSPLHF. The DNA of the CDR3 is TGTGCCAGCAGCCAAGATGGCCAACAGAATTCACCCCTCCACTTT.